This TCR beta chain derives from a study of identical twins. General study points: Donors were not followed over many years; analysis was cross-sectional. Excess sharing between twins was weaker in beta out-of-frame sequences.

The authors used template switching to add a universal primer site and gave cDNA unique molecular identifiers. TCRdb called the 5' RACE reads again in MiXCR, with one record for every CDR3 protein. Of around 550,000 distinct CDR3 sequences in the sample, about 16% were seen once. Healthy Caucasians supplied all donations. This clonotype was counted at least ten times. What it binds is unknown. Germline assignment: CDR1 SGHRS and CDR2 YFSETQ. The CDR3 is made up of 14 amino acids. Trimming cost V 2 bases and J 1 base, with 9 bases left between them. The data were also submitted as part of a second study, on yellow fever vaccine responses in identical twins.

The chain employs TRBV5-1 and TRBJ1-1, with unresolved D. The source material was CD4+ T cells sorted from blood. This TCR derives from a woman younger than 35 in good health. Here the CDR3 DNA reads TGCGCCAGCAGCTTCCAAGACAAGAACACTGAAGCTTTCTTT. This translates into CASSFQDKNTEAFF.